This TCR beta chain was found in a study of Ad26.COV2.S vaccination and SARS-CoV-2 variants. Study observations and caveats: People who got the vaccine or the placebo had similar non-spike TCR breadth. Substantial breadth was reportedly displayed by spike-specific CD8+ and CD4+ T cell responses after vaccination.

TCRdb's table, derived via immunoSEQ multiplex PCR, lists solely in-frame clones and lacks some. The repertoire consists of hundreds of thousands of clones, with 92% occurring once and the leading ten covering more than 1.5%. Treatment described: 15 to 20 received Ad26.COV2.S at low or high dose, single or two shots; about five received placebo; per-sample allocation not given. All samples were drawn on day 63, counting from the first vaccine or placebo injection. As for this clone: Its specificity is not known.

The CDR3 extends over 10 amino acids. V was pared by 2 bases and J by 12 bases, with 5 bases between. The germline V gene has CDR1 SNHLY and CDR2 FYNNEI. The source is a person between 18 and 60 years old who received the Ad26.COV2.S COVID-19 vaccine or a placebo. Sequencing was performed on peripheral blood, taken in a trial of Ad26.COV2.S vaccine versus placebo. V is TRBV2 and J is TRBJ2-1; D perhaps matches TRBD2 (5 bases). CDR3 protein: CASSERGQFF. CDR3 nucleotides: TGTGCCAGCAGTGAACGGGGGCAGTTCTTC. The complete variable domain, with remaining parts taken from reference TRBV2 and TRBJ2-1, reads EPEVTQTPSHQVTQMGQEVILRCVPISNHLYFYWYRQILGQKVEFLVSFYNNEISEKSEIFDDQFSVERPDGSNFTLKIRSTKLEDSAMYFCASSERGQFFGPGTRLTVL.